The 20 T cell receptor beta chains below come from one sample, sequenced in a study of OX40 agonist ivuxolimab in advanced cancers. Library creation used the immunoSEQ multiplex PCR assay. TCRdb holds this immuneACCESS table with in-frame rearrangements only. Some clones are missing; in checked studies, unresolved V genes explain under half, and the rest has no known cause. The sample profile shows 55,000 to 70,000 clones; 86% of them were found once. The top ten hold approximately 1.3% of the sample. The material was CD4+ or CD8+ T cells sorted from blood, obtained in a trial of the OX40 agonist ivuxolimab. These receptors were obtained from an adult with an advanced solid tumor such as melanoma, head and neck, liver or kidney cancer.

The chain joins TRBV2 to TRBJ2-2, with D tentatively TRBD2 (6 bases). Per the germline V gene, CDR1 is SNHLY and CDR2 is FYNNEI. The CDR3 consists of 15 residues. With 7 bases removed from V and 3 bases from J, the gap between germline ends came to 15 bases. CDR3 sequence reads: CASKPWASDTGELFF. In nucleotides, the CDR3 is TGTGCCAGCAAGCCTTGGGCTAGCGACACCGGGGAGCTGTTTTTT.

The chain couples TRBV5-1 to TRBJ2-2; TRBD1 matches at 9 bases. V was pared by 4 bases and J by 7 bases, with 8 bases of the junction left unmatched. The CDR3 is 15 amino acids. Per germline, CDR1 SGHRS and CDR2 YFSETQ. The CDR3 DNA reads TGCGCCAGCAGCGCGACAGGGGGAATGGTCGGGGAGCTGTTTTTT. Its protein is CASSATGGMVGELFF.

This clone was detected only a few times. The V gene is TRBV7-2, the J gene TRBJ2-2; tentative D call: TRBD2 (6 bases). Trimming pared 6 bases from V and 4 bases from J, leaving 15 bases between. Germline V lookup: CDR1 SGHTA, CDR2 FQGNSA. The CDR3 loop spans 15 amino acids. Here the CDR3 DNA reads TGTGCCAGCAGACTTACATTCGGGGGCACCGGGGAGCTGTTTTTT. As protein: CASRLTFGGTGELFF.

The chain uses TRBV19 and TRBJ2-7, with D possibly called TRBD1 or TRBD2 (5 bases each). V lost 1 base and J lost 0, with 13 bases in between. CDR1 is LNHDA and CDR2 is SQIVND in the germline V gene (reference sequence). The CDR3 sequence is 16 residues long. In nucleotides, the CDR3 is TGTGCCAGTAGTATAGGAAGGGACCGATCCTCCTACGAGCAGTACTTC. Translation gives CASSIGRDRSSYEQYF.

The rearrangement joins TRBV15 to TRBJ2-5, with TRBD1 identical over 8 bases. CDR3 size: 15 residues. Trimming took 2 bases from V and 4 from J; bases not matched to a gene: 6. Germline CDR1 is LNHNV and CDR2 is YYDKDF (reference sequence). The CDR3 sequence: CATSRQGASRETQYF. Here the CDR3 DNA reads TGTGCCACCAGCAGACAGGGGGCTAGTAGAGAGACCCAGTACTTC.

This clone was detected only once. The chain recombines TRBV7-2 with TRBJ2-7; D not certain. Trimming took off 0 bases at V and 3 bases at J, with 9 bases between the two ends. Germline-derived CDR1 and CDR2 are SGHTA and FQGNSA. This CDR3 is built from 14 residues. The CDR3 DNA reads as TGTGCCAGCAGCTTAGCGCTTCGAAACTACGAGCAGTACTTC. It is translated as CASSLALRNYEQYF.

This clone came up a few times. J is TRBJ2-7 and V is TRBV18, with 10 nucleotides matching TRBD1. Per the germline V gene, CDR1 is KGHSH and CDR2 is LQKENI. The CDR3 has 13 amino acids. V lost 4 bases, J lost 7 bases, and 4 bases stayed unmatched. As DNA, the CDR3 is TGTGCCAGCTCACTTAGGACAGGGGGTGAGCAGTACTTC. It codes for CASSLRTGGEQYF. Drawing the rest from reference TRBV18 and TRBJ2-7, the complete variable domain is NAGVMQNPRHLVRRRGQEARLRCSPMKGHSHVYWYRQLPEEGLKFMVYLQKENIIDESGMPKERFSAEFPKEGPSILRIQQVVRGDSAAYFCASSLRTGGEQYFGPGTRLTVT.

This clone was found once. The rearrangement uses TRBV6-5 and TRBJ2-3, with D possibly called TRBD1 or TRBD2 (5 bases each). This CDR3 region has 15 residues. V was clipped by 0 bases and J by 3 bases, with 10 bases between them. The germline gives CDR1 MNHEY, CDR2 SVGAGI. The CDR3 region is CASSYSRGLTDTQYF. The CDR3, as DNA: TGTGCCAGCAGTTACTCGAGGGGATTGACAGATACGCAGTATTTT.

The chain combines TRBV7-9 with TRBJ2-7, with D tentatively TRBD2 (6 bases). The germline V and J ends were trimmed by 5 bases and 2 bases, with 10 bases remaining between them. CDR1 SEHNR and CDR2 FQNEAQ come from the germline V gene (reference sequence). This CDR3 has 13 residues. The CDR3 region has the DNA TGTGCCAGCAGCCGGGACTTAGCCTACGAGCAGTACTTC. Its protein product is CASSRDLAYEQYF.

This clone was seen a single time. The chain employs TRBV11-2 and TRBJ2-7; possibly TRBD2 for D (6 bases). Looked up from germline, CDR1 is SGHAT and CDR2 is FQNNGV. Trimming shortened V by 5 bases and J by 12 bases, and 14 bases separated the two germline ends. CDR3 length: 11 residues. The CDR3 protein is CASSAGWGGYF. The DNA of the CDR3 is TGTGCCAGCAGCGCGGGATGGGGCGGGTACTTC. The full variable domain, with the rest looked up from reference TRBV11-2 and TRBJ2-7, is EAGVAQSPRYKIIEKRQSVAFWCNPISGHATLYWYQQILGQGPKLLIQFQNNGVVDDSQLPKDRFSAERLKGVDSTLKIQPAKLEDSAVYLCASSAGWGGYFGPGTRLTVT.

The CDR3 spells CASSRTGNYGYTF. The CDR3 coding sequence is TGTGCCAGCAGCCGAACAGGGAACTATGGCTACACCTTC. This chain uses TRBV7-8 with TRBJ1-2; the D gene is possibly TRBD1 (6 bases). Germline V gene data show CDR1 as SGHVS and CDR2 as FQNEAQ. V lost 5 bases to trimming and J lost 2 bases, with 9 bases between them. The CDR3 has 13 residues. The variable domain in full, with the rest retrieved from reference TRBV7-8 and TRBJ1-2, is GAGVSQSPRYKVAKRGQDVALRCDPISGHVSLFWYQQALGQGPEFLTYFQNEAQLDKSGLPSDRFFAERPEGSVSTLKIQRTQQEDSAVYLCASSRTGNYGYTFGSGTRLTVV.

The rearrangement uses TRBV4-1 and TRBJ2-5; 10 bases agree with TRBD2. The CDR3 consists of 18 residues. With V trimmed by 4 bases and J by 1 base, 12 bases remained unmatched. CDR1 is MGHRA and CDR2 is YSYEKL in the germline V gene. In nucleotides, the CDR3 is TGCGCCAGCAGCCGAATGGAGTACCTAGCGGGGGCCCAAGAGACCCAGTACTTC. Translation: CASSRMEYLAGAQETQYF.

The V call is TRBV30, the J call TRBJ2-7; D is perhaps TRBD1 (5 bases). This CDR3 contains 12 residues. Germline V gives CDR1 GTSNPN, CDR2 SVGIG (reference sequence). Trimming left V 2 bases short and J 4 bases short, with 9 bases between. The CDR3 spells CAWSLTVYEQYF. DNA of the CDR3: TGTGCCTGGAGTCTGACAGTATACGAGCAGTACTTC.

The chain links TRBV29-1 to TRBJ1-3, with 9 positions matching TRBD1. Germline trimming cut 1 base from V and 3 bases from J; bases unmatched to any gene: 4. The CDR3 is 15 residues long. Per germline, CDR1 SQVTM and CDR2 ANQGSEA. The DNA of the CDR3 is TGCAGCGTTGAAGTCACAGGGGGCTATGGAAACACCATATATTTT. It encodes CSVEVTGGYGNTIYF.

The chain couples TRBV18 to TRBJ2-5; TRBD2 matches 15 bases. Per germline, CDR1 KGHSH and CDR2 LQKENI. This CDR3 region has 19 residues. V lost 0 bases to trimming and J lost 2 bases; unmatched junction nucleotides: 7. The CDR3 protein is CASSPPGLAGGTSQETQYF. CDR3 nucleotides: TGTGCCAGCTCACCACCGGGACTAGCGGGGGGAACGTCACAAGAGACCCAGTACTTC.

V gene TRBV30 combines with J gene TRBJ1-1, with D possibly matching TRBD1 (5 bases). The V end lost 1 base, the J end lost 0 bases, and 6 bases lay between the germline ends. The CDR3 length is 13 residues. Germline V gene data show CDR1 as GTSNPN and CDR2 as SVGIG (reference sequence). The CDR3 region is CAWSGGMNTEAFF. In DNA, the CDR3 is TGTGCCTGGAGTGGGGGGATGAACACTGAAGCTTTCTTT.

The count of this clone is one. The rearrangement links TRBV19 to TRBJ2-7; 8 nucleotides agree with TRBD2. The CDR3 loop spans 14 amino acids. Germline V gene data show CDR1 as LNHDA and CDR2 as SQIVND (reference sequence). The V gene end was trimmed by 3 bases and the J gene end by 2 bases; junction bases not matched to a gene: 3. The CDR3 sequence is CASSIRAGAYEQYF. The CDR3 region has the DNA TGTGCCAGTAGTATTCGAGCGGGAGCCTACGAGCAGTACTTC.

The gene calls are TRBV6-4 and TRBJ1-6, with a tentative D call TRBD1 (5 bases). The CDR3 spans 13 residues. Germline V gene lookup returns CDR1 MRHNA and CDR2 SNTAGT. The V end was cut by 6 bases, the J end by 5 bases, with 8 bases between. CDR3 residues: CASRRDHNSPLHF. CDR3 coding DNA: TGTGCCAGCAGGCGGGACCATAATTCACCCCTCCACTTT.

The chain employs TRBV10-3 and TRBJ2-2, with D uncertain. This CDR3 has 15 amino acids. Germline CDR1 and CDR2: ENHRY and SYGVKD. V was pared by 0 bases and J by 1 base, with 6 bases between. The CDR3: CAISESLKNTGELFF. The CDR3 bases are TGTGCCATCAGTGAGTCACTTAAGAACACCGGGGAGCTGTTTTTT.

The J gene is TRBJ2-7, the V gene TRBV7-8; no clear D. CDR3 length equals 13 residues. Trimming pared 4 bases from V and 3 bases from J, leaving 10 bases between. Germline loops: CDR1 SGHVS, CDR2 FQNEAQ. CDR3 nucleotide sequence: TGTGCCAGCAGCTCCTCTTCGGTCTACGAGCAGTACTTC. It yields the protein CASSSSSVYEQYF. Using reference TRBV7-8 and TRBJ2-7 for the parts outside the CDR3, the full variable domain is GAGVSQSPRYKVAKRGQDVALRCDPISGHVSLFWYQQALGQGPEFLTYFQNEAQLDKSGLPSDRFFAERPEGSVSTLKIQRTQQEDSAVYLCASSSSSVYEQYFGPGTRLTVT.